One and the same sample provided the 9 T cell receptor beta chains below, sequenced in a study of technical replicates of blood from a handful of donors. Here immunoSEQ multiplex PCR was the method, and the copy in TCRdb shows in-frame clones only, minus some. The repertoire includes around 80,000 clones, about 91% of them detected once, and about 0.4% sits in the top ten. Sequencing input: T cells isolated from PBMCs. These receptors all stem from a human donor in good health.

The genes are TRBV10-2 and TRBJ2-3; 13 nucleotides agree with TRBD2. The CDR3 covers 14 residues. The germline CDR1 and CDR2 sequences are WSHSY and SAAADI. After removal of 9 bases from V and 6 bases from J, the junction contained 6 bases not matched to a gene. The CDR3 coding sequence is TGCGCCAGTAGGGGACTAGCGGGAACCGATACGCAGTATTTT. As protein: CASRGLAGTDTQYF.

CDR3 DNA sequence: TGTGCTAGTGGACATGTAAATGAGCAGTTCTTC. Translation gives CASGHVNEQFF. V usage is TRBV12-5 and J usage is TRBJ2-1; no firm D call. The CDR3 has 11 residues. The V end was cut by 6 bases, the J end by 7 bases, with 7 bases between. The germline V gene encodes CDR1 LGHNT and CDR2 FRNRAP.

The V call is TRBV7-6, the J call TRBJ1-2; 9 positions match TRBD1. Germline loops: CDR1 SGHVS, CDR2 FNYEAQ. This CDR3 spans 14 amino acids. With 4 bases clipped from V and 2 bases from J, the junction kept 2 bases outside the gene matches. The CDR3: CASSSGTGNYGYTF. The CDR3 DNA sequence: TGTGCCAGCAGCTCCGGGACAGGGAACTATGGCTACACCTTC.

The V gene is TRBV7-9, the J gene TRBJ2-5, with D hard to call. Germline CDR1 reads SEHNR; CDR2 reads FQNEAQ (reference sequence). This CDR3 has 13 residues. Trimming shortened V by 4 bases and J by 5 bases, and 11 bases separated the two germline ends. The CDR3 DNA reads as TGTGCCAGCAGCTCCTCAGTAGCCGAGACCCAGTACTTC. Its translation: CASSSSVAETQYF.

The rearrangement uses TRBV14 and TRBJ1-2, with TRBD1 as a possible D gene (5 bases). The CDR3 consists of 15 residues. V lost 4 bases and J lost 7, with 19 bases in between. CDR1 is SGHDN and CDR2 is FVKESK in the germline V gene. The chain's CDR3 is CASSPVLGGVAGYTF. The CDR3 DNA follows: TGTGCCAGCAGCCCCGTCCTGGGGGGAGTCGCTGGCTACACCTTC.

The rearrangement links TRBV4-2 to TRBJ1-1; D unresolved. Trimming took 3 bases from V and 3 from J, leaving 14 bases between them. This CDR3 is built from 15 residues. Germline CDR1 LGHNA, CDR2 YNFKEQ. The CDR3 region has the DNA TGTGCCAGCAGCCATAACAGTGTTCTCGACACTGAAGCTTTCTTT. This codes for CASSHNSVLDTEAFF.

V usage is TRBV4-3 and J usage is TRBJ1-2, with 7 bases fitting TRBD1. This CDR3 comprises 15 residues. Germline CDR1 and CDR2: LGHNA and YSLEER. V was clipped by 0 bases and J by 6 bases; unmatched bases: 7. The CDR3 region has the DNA TGCGCCAGCAGCCAAGATAGGGGGACAGCAGATGGCTACACCTTC. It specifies CASSQDRGTADGYTF.

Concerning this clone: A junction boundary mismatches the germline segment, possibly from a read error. The CDR3 loop reads CASRDTGGYVQYF. As DNA, the CDR3 is TGTGCCAGTAGGGACACAGGTGGATACGTGCAGTACTTC. This chain joins TRBV19 and TRBJ2-7, with D perhaps matching TRBD1 (5 bases). CDR3 size: 13 residues. Germline CDR1 and CDR2: LNHDA and SQIVND (reference sequence).

CDR3 protein: CASSELEVGEQFF. The CDR3 DNA follows: TGTGCCAGCAGTGAACTAGAGGTGGGTGAGCAGTTCTTC. The rearrangement joins TRBV6-5 to TRBJ2-1; D is perhaps TRBD2 (5 bases). CDR3 size: 13 residues. CDR1 and CDR2 (germline): MNHEY, SVGAGI. V lost 5 bases and J lost 9, with 14 bases in between.